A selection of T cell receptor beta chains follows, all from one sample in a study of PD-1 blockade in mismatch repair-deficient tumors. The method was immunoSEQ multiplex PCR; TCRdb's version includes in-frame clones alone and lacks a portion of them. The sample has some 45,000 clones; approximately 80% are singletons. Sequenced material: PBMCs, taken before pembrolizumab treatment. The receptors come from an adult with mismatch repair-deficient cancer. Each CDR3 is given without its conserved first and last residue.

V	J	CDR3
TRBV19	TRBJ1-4	ASSTGGGTNEKLF
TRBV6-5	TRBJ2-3	ASSLRTGSEDTQY
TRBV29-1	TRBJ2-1	SARTGNNEQF
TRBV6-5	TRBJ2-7	ASSNTGIHEQY
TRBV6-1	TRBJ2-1	ASTFGDLYNEQF
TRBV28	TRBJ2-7	ASSLPLPPRVEY
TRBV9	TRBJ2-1	ASSVGSYNEQF
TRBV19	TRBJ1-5	ASSPRTGPQPQH
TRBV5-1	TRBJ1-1	ASSEKAGGSGTEAF
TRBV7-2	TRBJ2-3	ASSKIWAGEESTDTQY
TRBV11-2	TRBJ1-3	ASSLLRSSGNTIY
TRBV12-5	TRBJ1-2	ASGSWTGGESYGYT
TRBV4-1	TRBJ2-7	ASSQVGADYEQY
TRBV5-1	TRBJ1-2	ASSLNRDSSYGYT
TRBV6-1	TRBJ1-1	ASSFRTVLNTEAF
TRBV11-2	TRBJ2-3	ASSHPLGGGTDTQY
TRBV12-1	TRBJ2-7	ASSFEPGLARLRVYEQY
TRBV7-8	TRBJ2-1	ASSPWGSYNEQF
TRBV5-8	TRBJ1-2	ASSLLYRGYT
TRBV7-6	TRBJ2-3	ASSLRDGGLSTDTQY
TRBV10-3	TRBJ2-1	AISESTSNNEQF
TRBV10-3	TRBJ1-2	AISELREGSLPNYGYT
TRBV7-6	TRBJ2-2	ASSPLAGSGGELF
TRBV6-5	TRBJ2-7	ASSEWGLGQY
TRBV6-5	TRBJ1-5	ASGKDQPQH
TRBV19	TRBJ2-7	ATSLPGLSYEQY
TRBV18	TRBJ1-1	ASSGRNLNTEAF
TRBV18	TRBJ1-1	ASSSGNTEAF
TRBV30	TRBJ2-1	AWEELLAELGNEQF
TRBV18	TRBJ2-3	ASSPLGGSSTDTQY
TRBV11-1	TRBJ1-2	ASSVGYGYT
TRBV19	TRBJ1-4	ASSNPAGATNEKLF
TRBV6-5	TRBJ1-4	ASSPGHYNEKLF
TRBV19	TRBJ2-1	ASSMNGRAVNEQF